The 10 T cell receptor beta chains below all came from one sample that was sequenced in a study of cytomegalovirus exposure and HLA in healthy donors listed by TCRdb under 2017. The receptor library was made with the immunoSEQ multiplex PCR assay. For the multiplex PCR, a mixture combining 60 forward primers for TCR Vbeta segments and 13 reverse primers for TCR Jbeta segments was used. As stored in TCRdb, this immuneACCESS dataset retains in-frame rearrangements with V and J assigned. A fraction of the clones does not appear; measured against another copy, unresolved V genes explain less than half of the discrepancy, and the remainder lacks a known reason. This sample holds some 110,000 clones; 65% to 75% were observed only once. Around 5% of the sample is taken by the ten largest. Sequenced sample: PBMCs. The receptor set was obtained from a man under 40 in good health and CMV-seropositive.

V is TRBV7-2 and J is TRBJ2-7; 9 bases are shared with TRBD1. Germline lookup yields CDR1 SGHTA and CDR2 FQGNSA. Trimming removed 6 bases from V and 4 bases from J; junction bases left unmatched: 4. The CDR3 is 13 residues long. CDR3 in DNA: TGTGCCAGCAGGGACAGGGGCGAGTACGAGCAGTACTTC. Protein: CASRDRGEYEQYF.

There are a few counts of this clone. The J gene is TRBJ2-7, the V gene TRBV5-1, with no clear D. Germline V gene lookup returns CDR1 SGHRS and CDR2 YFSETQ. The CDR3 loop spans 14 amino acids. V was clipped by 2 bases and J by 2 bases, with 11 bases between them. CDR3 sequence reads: CASSFSSPAYEQYF. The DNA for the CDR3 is TGCGCCAGCAGCTTTTCGTCCCCAGCCTACGAGCAGTACTTC.

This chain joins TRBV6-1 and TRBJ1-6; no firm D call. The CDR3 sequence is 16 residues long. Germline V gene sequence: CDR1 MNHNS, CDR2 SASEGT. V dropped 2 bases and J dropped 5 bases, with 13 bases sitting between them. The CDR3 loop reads CASSEKWRTNNSPLHF. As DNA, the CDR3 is TGTGCCAGCAGTGAAAAATGGAGGACTAATAATTCACCCCTCCACTTT.

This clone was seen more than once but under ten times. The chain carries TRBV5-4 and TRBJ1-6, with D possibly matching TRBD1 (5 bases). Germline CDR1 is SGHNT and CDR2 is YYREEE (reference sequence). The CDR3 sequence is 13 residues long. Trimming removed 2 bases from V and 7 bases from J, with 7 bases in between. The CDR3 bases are TGTGCCAGCAGCTTTAAGGGGAATTCACCCCTCCACTTT. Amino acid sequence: CASSFKGNSPLHF.

CDR3 sequence reads: CASSSRDRGTDTQYF. In DNA, the CDR3 is TGTGCCAGCAGCTCCCGGGACAGGGGTACAGATACGCAGTATTTT. V is TRBV6-1 and J is TRBJ2-3; 10 nucleotides match TRBD1. The CDR3 is 15 amino acids. The trim removed 6 bases at V and 3 bases at J, leaving 6 bases unmatched. Per the germline V gene, CDR1 is MNHNS and CDR2 is SASEGT.

The CDR3 DNA is TGTGCCTGGAGGTGGTTGACAGGGGGCACCGGGGAGCTGTTTTTT. This encodes CAWRWLTGGTGELFF. The chain carries TRBV30 and TRBJ2-2; 9 bases fit TRBD1. Losses at the gene ends were 3 bases for V and 4 bases for J; bases not matched to a gene: 6. Germline V CDR1 and CDR2: GTSNPN, SVGIG (reference sequence). This CDR3 has 15 residues.

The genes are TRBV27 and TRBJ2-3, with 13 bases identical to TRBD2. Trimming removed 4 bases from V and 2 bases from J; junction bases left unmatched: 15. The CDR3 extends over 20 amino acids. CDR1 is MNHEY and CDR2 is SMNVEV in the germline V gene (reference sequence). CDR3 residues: CASSYIWTSGGEGTTDTQYF. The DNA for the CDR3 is TGTGCCAGCAGTTATATATGGACTAGCGGGGGCGAGGGAACCACAGATACGCAGTATTTT.

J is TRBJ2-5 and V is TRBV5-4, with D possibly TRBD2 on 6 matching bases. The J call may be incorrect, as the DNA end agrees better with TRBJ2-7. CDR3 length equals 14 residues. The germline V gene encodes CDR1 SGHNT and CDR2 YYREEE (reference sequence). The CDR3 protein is CASSRGVGHYEQYF. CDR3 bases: TGTGCCAGCAGCCGCGGGGTAGGTCATTACGAGCAGTACTTC.

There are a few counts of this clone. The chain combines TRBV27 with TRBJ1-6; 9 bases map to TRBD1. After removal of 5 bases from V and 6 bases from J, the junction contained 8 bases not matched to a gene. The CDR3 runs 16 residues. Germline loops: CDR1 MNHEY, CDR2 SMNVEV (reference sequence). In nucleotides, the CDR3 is TGTGCCAGCAGTGACACAGGGGGCGGTTTTAATTCACCCCTCCACTTT. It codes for CASSDTGGGFNSPLHF.

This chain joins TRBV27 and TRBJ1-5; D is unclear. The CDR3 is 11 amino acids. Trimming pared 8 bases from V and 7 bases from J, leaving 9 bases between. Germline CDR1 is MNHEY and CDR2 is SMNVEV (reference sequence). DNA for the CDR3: TGTGCCAGCGGAAGAGGCCAGCCCCAGCATTTT. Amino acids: CASGRGQPQHF.